These 29 T cell receptor beta chains were sequenced from one sample in a study of vaccination and CD4 T cells after COVID-19. Antigen specificity for these receptors is unknown. Researchers used the Oncomine TCR Beta short-read assay to sequence DNA from cultured CD4+ T cells. Each CDR3 protein is one row after TCRdb ran MiXCR on the PCR reads. The table lists roughly 15,000 distinct CDR3 sequences, over 70% of them singletons. Treatment indicated: roughly ten-day PBMC culture with coronavirus spike peptide pools or control peptides (ViraFEST assay). Sequenced input: CD4+ T cells from blood, cultured in vitro. Receptors were obtained from a human donor who had recovered from COVID-19.

V is TRBV30 and J is TRBJ1-5, with 8 bases aligning to TRBD1. The CDR3 spans 15 residues. V shed 3 bases, J shed 6 bases, and the junction held 10 bases outside the gene matches. Germline values: CDR1 GTSNPN, CDR2 SVGIG (reference sequence). The CDR3 here is CAWSPAGGRSQPQHF. CDR3 DNA: TGTGCCTGGAGCCCAGCAGGGGGCAGGAGTCAGCCCCAGCATTTT. The full variable domain, completed using reference TRBV30 and TRBJ1-5, is SQTIHQWPATLVQPVGSPLSLECTVEGTSNPNLYWYRQAAGRGLQLLFYSVGIGQISSEVPQNLSASRPQDRQFILSSKKLLLSDSGFYLCAWSPAGGRSQPQHFGDGTRLSIL.

The chain carries TRBV19 and TRBJ1-1; no reliable D call. V shed 1 base and J shed 0 bases, with 9 bases lying between them. Germline V gene data show CDR1 as LNHDA and CDR2 as SQIVND (reference sequence). The CDR3 length is 15 residues. The CDR3 spells CASSIVSSLNTEAFF. The CDR3 DNA sequence: TGTGCCAGTAGTATAGTTTCCTCCCTGAACACTGAAGCTTTCTTT.

This chain connects TRBV10-1 to TRBJ1-1; D not resolved. V was pared by 7 bases and J by 2 bases, with 32 bases between. The CDR3 is made up of 20 amino acids. Germline-derived CDR1 and CDR2 are WNHNN and SYGVQD (reference sequence). In DNA form, the CDR3 reads TGCGCCAGCAAGGACGGATCGACTCCGGGTGGTCGTATTGGAAACACTGAAGCTTTCTTT. This codes for CASKDGSTPGGRIGNTEAFF.

V gene TRBV9 combines with J gene TRBJ2-5; weak D call: TRBD2 (5 bases). The CDR3 is made up of 14 amino acids. From germline, CDR1 is SGDLS and CDR2 YYNGEE. The V gene lost 1 base and the J gene lost 7 bases, with 14 bases spanning the gap. The CDR3 region is CASSVSLAAGTQYF. The CDR3 region has the DNA TGTGCCAGCAGCGTAAGTTTGGCCGCGGGGACCCAGTACTTC. Using reference TRBV9 and TRBJ2-5 for the parts outside the CDR3, the full variable domain is DSGVTQTPKHLITATGQRVTLRCSPRSGDLSVYWYQQSLDQGLQFLIQYYNGEERAKGNILERFSAQQFPDLHSELNLSSLELGDSALYFCASSVSLAAGTQYFGPGTRLLVL.

In this sample, this clonotype turned up a few times. This chain uses TRBV27 with TRBJ2-7; TRBD1 agrees at 9 bases. Germline trimming cut 4 bases from V and 1 base from J; bases unmatched to any gene: 5. This CDR3 comprises 15 residues. Germline V lookup: CDR1 MNHEY, CDR2 SMNVEV (reference sequence). CDR3 sequence reads: CASSSTGTGSYEQYF. In DNA form, the CDR3 reads TGTGCCAGCAGTTCCACCGGGACAGGGTCCTACGAGCAGTACTTC.

This chain links TRBV19 with TRBJ2-7; no clear D. The CDR3 extends over 16 amino acids. From germline, CDR1 is LNHDA and CDR2 SQIVND (reference sequence). Trimming took 5 bases from V and 2 from J, leaving 19 bases between them. CDR3 DNA: TGTGCCAGTAGTCCCCAGCGAATATCCCGCCCCTACGAGCAGTACTTC. As protein: CASSPQRISRPYEQYF.

This chain's CDR3 is CSVRAGAGEQYF. The CDR3 DNA is TGCAGTGTCCGAGCGGGAGCTGGCGAGCAGTACTTC. The chain has TRBV20-1 and TRBJ2-7, with 8 bases fitting TRBD2. The CDR3 sequence is 12 residues long. The V segment lost 7 bases and the J segment 6 bases; nucleotides outside the gene matches: 8. The germline V gene encodes CDR1 DFQATT and CDR2 SNEGSKA (reference sequence).

The V call is TRBV19, the J call TRBJ2-7; 7 bases match TRBD2. CDR1 LNHDA and CDR2 SQIVND come from the germline V gene (reference sequence). The junction had 13 bases not matched to a gene; V was cut back by 9 bases and J by 2 bases. CDR3 length: 15 amino acids. Written as DNA, the CDR3 is TGTGCCAGCGCGGGACCGGGCAGCGGGACCTACGAGCAGTACTTC. Translating gives CASAGPGSGTYEQYF.

The chain carries TRBV12-3 or TRBV12-4 and TRBJ2-7, with 7 bases lining up with TRBD1. The CDR3 extends over 15 amino acids. V gave up 6 bases and J gave up 0 bases; unmatched junction bases: 8. In nucleotides, the CDR3 is TGTGCCAGCAGCTCCAGACAGGGTAGCTCCTACGAGCAGTACTTC. Its protein is CASSSRQGSSYEQYF.

This clonotype was detected a few times. The chain uses TRBV2 and TRBJ1-5, with a weak D call TRBD1 (6 bases). Germline V gene data show CDR1 as SNHLY and CDR2 as FYNNEI. This CDR3 has 13 residues. V lost 7 bases, J lost 6 bases, and 13 bases lay in between. CDR3 DNA sequence: TGTGCCAGCAAGACCCAGGGGATTCAGCCCCAGCATTTT. Translation gives CASKTQGIQPQHF.

The chain couples TRBV28 to TRBJ1-1, with a possible D match to TRBD1 (5 bases). Between the trimmed V and J ends, which lost 10 bases and 0 bases, there was a span of 12 bases. The CDR3 is 13 amino acids. The V gene's germline CDR1 is MDHEN and CDR2 SYDVKM. This CDR3 is CATSGVMNTEAFF. CDR3 DNA sequence: TGTGCCACCTCGGGGGTGATGAACACTGAAGCTTTCTTT.

This clonotype was observed a few times. The gene calls are TRBV6-1 and TRBJ1-6; a weak D match, TRBD1 (5 bases). V shed 6 bases and J shed 8 bases, with 14 bases lying between them. Germline loops: CDR1 MNHNS, CDR2 SASEGT. This CDR3 contains 14 residues. CDR3 amino acids: CASSPGRGYSPLHF. CDR3 DNA sequence: TGTGCCAGCAGCCCAGGGAGGGGCTATTCACCCCTCCACTTT.

This clonotype was counted once. The V call is TRBV4-3, the J call TRBJ1-4; D might be TRBD1 (5 bases). The CDR3 length is 16 residues. CDR1 and CDR2 from the germline V gene are LGHNA and YSLEER. Trimming stripped 0 bases from V and 5 bases from J, with 13 bases between. Written as DNA, the CDR3 is TGCGCCAGCAGCCAAGAGGATGGGGGGGTAAATGAAAAACTGTTTTTT. It encodes CASSQEDGGVNEKLFF.

The rearrangement links TRBV2 to TRBJ1-2; D uncertain. Trimming removed 1 base from V and 4 bases from J, with 13 bases in between. Germline lookup yields CDR1 SNHLY and CDR2 FYNNEI. This CDR3 comprises 15 residues. Here the CDR3 reads CASSEEVGVIYGYTF. The CDR3 DNA sequence: TGTGCCAGCAGTGAAGAGGTCGGGGTGATCTATGGCTACACCTTC.

The rearrangement joins TRBV18 to TRBJ1-1; 7 bases are shared with TRBD1. This CDR3 is built from 16 residues. Germline lookup yields CDR1 KGHSH and CDR2 LQKENI. V lost 0 bases and J lost 4; bases outside the gene matches: 8. CDR3 protein: CASSPPNRDRTTEAFF. The CDR3 nucleotides are TGTGCCAGCTCACCACCCAACCGGGACAGAACCACTGAAGCTTTCTTT.

The chain recombines TRBV7-2 with TRBJ2-7; 7 nucleotides match TRBD2. There are 16 residues in the CDR3. The V gene end was trimmed by 4 bases and the J gene end by 2 bases; junction bases not matched to a gene: 11. In germline, CDR1 is SGHTA, CDR2 FQGNSA. CDR3 DNA sequence: TGTGCCAGCAGCTCTGGGGCGCGGGAGCCCGCCTACGAGCAGTACTTC. It encodes CASSSGAREPAYEQYF.

The rearrangement joins TRBV7-3 to TRBJ2-1, with TRBD2 matching over 8 bases. J gave up 3 bases and V 2 bases, and 12 bases lay outside the gene matches. The germline CDR1 and CDR2 sequences are SGHTA and FQGTGA. The CDR3 length is 18 residues. The DNA for the CDR3 is TGTGCCAGCAGCTTATCGATTTCCGGGAGGGAAAACTACAATGAGCAGTTCTTC. It encodes CASSLSISGRENYNEQFF.

The rearrangement links TRBV20-1 to TRBJ1-3, with 7 bases matching TRBD1. V lost 7 bases and J lost 3; bases outside the gene matches: 6. The CDR3 is made up of 13 amino acids. Germline V gene lookup returns CDR1 DFQATT and CDR2 SNEGSKA (reference sequence). Here the CDR3 reads CSGQGGSGNTIYF. The DNA for the CDR3 is TGCAGTGGACAGGGAGGAAGTGGAAACACCATATATTTT.

The chain recombines TRBV5-1 with TRBJ1-5; 7 bases are shared with TRBD1. The CDR3 covers 15 residues. Unmatched junction bases numbered 9, after V lost 2 bases and J lost 7 bases. Germline CDR1 is SGHRS and CDR2 is YFSETQ. CDR3 coding DNA: TGCGCCAGCAGCTTAACGACAGGGATGGGGCAGCCCCAGCATTTT. It codes for CASSLTTGMGQPQHF.

This sequence joins TRBV2 and TRBJ1-3; the match to TRBD1 covers 7 bases. J was trimmed by 4 bases and V by 7 bases; bases with no gene match: 4. The length of the CDR3 is 13 residues. The germline gives CDR1 SNHLY, CDR2 FYNNEI. The CDR3 is CASTGTEGNTIYF. The DNA of the CDR3 is TGTGCCAGCACTGGGACAGAAGGAAACACCATATATTTT.

The chain carries TRBV6-5 and TRBJ1-1; D uncertain. The CDR3 is 14 residues long. CDR1 and CDR2 (germline): MNHEY, SVGAGI. With 0 bases removed from V and 4 bases from J, the gap between germline ends came to 9 bases. For the CDR3, the DNA is TGTGCCAGCAGTTACTCGAGGGATTCCACTGAAGCTTTCTTT. It translates to CASSYSRDSTEAFF.

The V gene is TRBV6-2 or TRBV6-3, the J gene TRBJ1-4; D might be TRBD1 (5 bases). With 5 bases removed from V and 0 bases from J, the gap between germline ends came to 19 bases. The V gene's germline CDR1 is MNHEY and CDR2 SVGEGT. This CDR3 has 18 residues. CDR3: CASSTTVLGPATNEKLFF. The CDR3 DNA is TGTGCCAGCAGTACAACAGTCTTGGGACCCGCAACTAATGAAAAACTGTTTTTT.

The V call is TRBV4-1, the J call TRBJ1-5; the D is unclear. This CDR3 has 13 residues. V was shortened by 0 bases and J by 6 bases, with 6 bases between the two germline ends. Germline lookup yields CDR1 MGHRA and CDR2 YSYEKL. The CDR3 is CASSQDGSQPQHF. In DNA, the CDR3 is TGCGCCAGCAGCCAAGATGGCAGTCAGCCCCAGCATTTT.

The chain combines TRBV20-1 with TRBJ2-7, with 11 bases identical to TRBD2. The CDR3 is made up of 17 amino acids. From germline, CDR1 is DFQATT and CDR2 SNEGSKA (reference sequence). The V segment lost 5 bases and the J segment 7 bases; nucleotides outside the gene matches: 19. Written as DNA, the CDR3 is TGCAGTGCTCCCCGGCCTATCCCCACTAGCGGGAGCGGGGAGCAGTACTTC. Translation gives CSAPRPIPTSGSGEQYF.

The chain couples TRBV6-5 to TRBJ2-7; D gene uncertain. Deletions cut 4 bases from V and 7 bases from J, with 8 bases between. This CDR3 region has 11 residues. Germline V gives CDR1 MNHEY, CDR2 SVGAGI. CDR3 loop: CASSLGVEQYF. The CDR3 DNA is TGTGCCAGCAGTTTAGGAGTGGAGCAGTACTTC.

The CDR3 nucleotides read TGTGCCAGCAGCTTAGGGGGGGGCTATGGCTACACCTTC. Translation gives CASSLGGGYGYTF. The chain recombines TRBV7-2 with TRBJ1-2; D is perhaps TRBD1 (5 bases). Germline V gene data show CDR1 as SGHTA and CDR2 as FQGNSA. The ends were cut back, 1 base at V and 4 bases at J, with 7 bases in the middle. There are 13 residues in the CDR3.

The genes are TRBV2 and TRBJ2-2, with D perhaps TRBD1 (5 bases). Germline V gene sequence: CDR1 SNHLY, CDR2 FYNNEI. The CDR3 extends over 14 amino acids. Trimming took off 5 bases at V and 0 bases at J, with 7 bases between the two ends. The CDR3 nucleotides read TGTGCCAGCAGTCCAGGGTCGAACACCGGGGAGCTGTTTTTT. Amino acid sequence: CASSPGSNTGELFF.

The chain uses TRBV30 and TRBJ1-5; 8 nucleotides match TRBD1. The V segment lost 3 bases and the J segment 4 bases; nucleotides outside the gene matches: 8. The CDR3 has 15 residues. CDR1 GTSNPN and CDR2 SVGIG come from the germline V gene (reference sequence). The DNA for the CDR3 is TGTGCCTGGAGCCCACCAGGGGGCGGGAATCAGCCCCAGCATTTT. Protein product: CAWSPPGGGNQPQHF. The full variable domain, with the rest looked up from reference TRBV30 and TRBJ1-5, is SQTIHQWPATLVQPVGSPLSLECTVEGTSNPNLYWYRQAAGRGLQLLFYSVGIGQISSEVPQNLSASRPQDRQFILSSKKLLLSDSGFYLCAWSPPGGGNQPQHFGDGTRLSIL.

The chain couples TRBV18 to TRBJ1-6, with TRBD1 matching over 9 bases. V shed 6 bases, J shed 2 bases, and the junction held 14 bases outside the gene matches. The germline CDR1 and CDR2 sequences are KGHSH and LQKENI. The CDR3 contains 19 residues. The CDR3 spells CASSPNRHRGRTYNSPLHF. CDR3 nucleotides: TGTGCCAGCTCCCCGAACCGTCACAGGGGGCGGACCTATAATTCACCCCTCCACTTT.